This T cell receptor (beta chain) was recovered during a study of shared clonotypes between healthy human individuals. The wider study: Researchers assigned three CD4 naive, three CD4 memory, two CD8 naive and one CD8 memory plate to each donor. Study conclusions and caveats: Compared with memory subsets, naive subsets generally had larger estimated richness.

Deep was the level at which the assay was run. The table came from immunoSEQ multiplex PCR; TCRdb's copy has only in-frame clones and leaves some out. The sample contains about 1.5 million clones, over 95% of which appear only once. In regard to this clone: Its target is not known.

Sequenced input: naive CD4+ T cells sorted from blood. Described subset: CD45RA+ positively selected. This TCR derives from a man aged 25 to 40 in good health.

The CDR3 DNA follows: TGTGCCAGCAGTTTCCTCTCTCGTAATACGCAGTATTTT. Its translation is CASSFLSRNTQYF. The chain carries TRBV27 and TRBJ2-3, with D uncertain. The ends were cut back, 3 bases at V and 7 bases at J, with 11 bases in the middle. CDR3 length equals 13 residues. Germline assignment: CDR1 MNHEY and CDR2 SMNVEV (reference sequence).